This TCR beta chain was profiled in a study of shared clonotypes between healthy human individuals. Per the germline V gene, CDR1 is MNHEY and CDR2 is SMNVEV (reference sequence). The CDR3 is 16 residues long. V was clipped by 3 bases and J by 2 bases; unmatched bases: 7. This clone has just one count. Deep-level settings were used for running the assay. Clones were read by immunoSEQ multiplex PCR, and TCRdb kept only the in-frame ones, dropping some. Among nearly 600,000 clones listed, less than 97% were seen once. CD45RO-negative, CCR7-positively selected cells formed the naive CD8 fraction, excluding terminally differentiated effector memory CD45RA+ cells.

The chain recombines TRBV27 with TRBJ2-7; 10 bases align to TRBD1. The clonotype originates from a woman younger than 45 in good health. Sequencing input: naive CD8+ T cells sorted from blood. The DNA for the CDR3 is TGTGCCAGCAGTTTCTCCCCCGGGACAGGGGCCTACGAGCAGTACTTC. The encoded protein is CASSFSPGTGAYEQYF.